Following are 12 T cell receptor beta chains from one sample sequenced in a study of cytomegalovirus exposure and HLA in healthy donors. The study ran its PCR with 60 Vbeta and 13 Jbeta primers. Clones were sequenced by immunoSEQ multiplex PCR, and TCRdb holds only the in-frame ones, with some missing. The data hold 110,000 to 150,000 clones, with more than 70% observed a single time. Material for sequencing was PBMCs. These receptors were obtained from a woman between 40 and 55 years old in good health and CMV-seronegative.

The table lists this clone with a count of one. The chain is built from TRBV10-3 and TRBJ2-7; tentative D call: TRBD2 (6 bases). From germline, CDR1 is ENHRY and CDR2 SYGVKD. Trimming took 3 bases from V and 0 from J, leaving 12 bases between them. This CDR3 has 15 amino acids. CDR3 sequence (DNA): TGTGCCATCAGTGAAGGTAGCGGTCCCTCCTACGAGCAGTACTTC. Protein sequence: CAISEGSGPSYEQYF.

A word on this clone: A read error may account for a junction end that differs from germline. V and J are TRBV4-1 and TRBJ2-2; weak D call: TRBD2 (5 bases). Germline loops: CDR1 MGHRA, CDR2 YSYEKL. The CDR3 sequence is 12 residues long. The CDR3 DNA sequence: TGCGCCAGCAGCCGATGGGCCGGGGAGCCGTTTTTT. This translates into CASSRWAGEPFF.

The J gene is TRBJ2-7, the V gene TRBV10-1, with 11 bases that match TRBD1. Looked up from germline, CDR1 is WNHNN and CDR2 is SYGVQD (reference sequence). The CDR3 consists of 15 residues. The ends lost 1 base at V and 6 bases at J; junction bases unmatched: 5. The CDR3 protein is CASSEFGQGAREQYF. Written as DNA, the CDR3 is TGCGCCAGCAGTGAGTTCGGACAGGGGGCGCGCGAGCAGTACTTC.

J is TRBJ1-6 and V is TRBV7-9; tentative D call: TRBD1 (6 bases). Germline V lookup: CDR1 SEHNR, CDR2 FQNEAQ (reference sequence). V lost 5 bases to trimming and J lost 5 bases, with 10 bases between them. The CDR3 totals 14 residues. The CDR3 is CASSQRTDNSPLHF. The DNA of the CDR3 is TGTGCCAGCAGCCAAAGGACAGATAATTCACCCCTCCACTTT.

This sequence joins TRBV5-6 and TRBJ2-7; 9 nucleotides match TRBD2. CDR3 length equals 19 residues. The trim removed 0 bases at V and 2 bases at J, leaving 15 bases unmatched. The germline gives CDR1 SGHDT, CDR2 YYEEEE. CDR3 sequence reads: CASSLGAGGDEPEAYEQYF. In DNA form, the CDR3 reads TGTGCCAGCAGCTTGGGTGCGGGAGGGGACGAACCCGAGGCCTACGAGCAGTACTTC. The complete variable domain, with remaining parts taken from reference TRBV5-6 and TRBJ2-7, reads DAGVTQSPTHLIKTRGQQVTLRCSPKSGHDTVSWYQQALGQGPQFIFQYYEEEERQRGNFPDRFSGHQFPNYSSELNVNALLLGDSALYLCASSLGAGGDEPEAYEQYFGPGTRLTVT.

The chain combines TRBV28 with TRBJ1-1; TRBD1 aligns across 10 bases. This CDR3 is built from 15 residues. CDR1 is MDHEN, CDR2 SYDVKM, per germline. V dropped 3 bases and J dropped 4; count of bases not matched to a gene: 5. CDR3 loop: CASSFPRTGGTEAFF. For the CDR3, the DNA is TGTGCCAGCAGTTTCCCGAGGACAGGGGGCACTGAAGCTTTCTTT. Using reference TRBV28 and TRBJ1-1 for the parts outside the CDR3, the full variable domain is DVKVTQSSRYLVKRTGEKVFLECVQDMDHENMFWYRQDPGLGLRLIYFSYDVKMKEKGDIPEGYSVSREKKERFSLILESASTNQTSMYLCASSFPRTGGTEAFFGQGTRLTVV.

The chain links TRBV29-1 to TRBJ2-7; 7 bases are shared with TRBD2. V lost 3 bases, J lost 7 bases, and 15 bases stayed unmatched. The CDR3 is 15 residues long. Germline V gives CDR1 SQVTM, CDR2 ANQGSEA. DNA for the CDR3: TGCAGCGTTGAGACGCCTAGCGGACGTGGGATGGAGCAGTACTTC. It yields the protein CSVETPSGRGMEQYF.

This chain links TRBV23-1 with TRBJ2-5; 12 bases fit TRBD1. TRBV23-1 is noted as an ORF with a role that remains uncertain. After removal of 7 bases from V and 3 bases from J, the junction contained 9 bases not matched to a gene. CDR3 length: 16 amino acids. This CDR3 is CASTRGTGGMEETQYF. CDR3 bases: TGCGCCAGCACCCGCGGGACAGGGGGCATGGAAGAGACCCAGTACTTC.

The chain is built from TRBV11-2 and TRBJ2-3; 10 bases match TRBD2. V gave up 4 bases and J gave up 0 bases; unmatched junction bases: 4. The CDR3 totals 16 residues. Germline loops: CDR1 SGHAT, CDR2 FQNNGV. DNA for the CDR3: TGTGCCAGCAGCTCCCGGACTAGCGGTAGCACAGATACGCAGTATTTT. Its protein is CASSSRTSGSTDTQYF.

The V gene is TRBV6-1, the J gene TRBJ2-1; 7 nucleotides agree with TRBD1. The V gene's germline CDR1 is MNHNS and CDR2 SASEGT. The CDR3 is made up of 16 amino acids. Trimming at V came to 6 bases and at J to 5 bases, leaving 13 bases not matched to a gene. As DNA, the CDR3 is TGTGCCAGCAGGGAATGGTGGGGGACAGCGAACAATGAGCAGTTCTTC. Its protein is CASREWWGTANNEQFF.

The table lists this clone with a few counts. The J gene is TRBJ2-2, the V gene TRBV28; 12 positions agree with TRBD2. The germline CDR1 and CDR2 sequences are MDHEN and SYDVKM. The length of the CDR3 is 15 residues. The V segment lost 6 bases and the J segment 8 bases; nucleotides outside the gene matches: 7. CDR3 DNA sequence: TGTGCCAGCAGCCAACTAGCGGGGGGCTCAGGGGAGCTGTTTTTT. Translating it yields CASSQLAGGSGELFF.

This chain joins TRBV7-2 and TRBJ2-1; no clear D. The CDR3 runs 17 residues. V dropped 2 bases and J dropped 0 bases, with 14 bases sitting between them. From germline, CDR1 is SGHTA and CDR2 FQGNSA. CDR3: CASSLTPTESSYNEQFF. CDR3 nucleotide sequence: TGTGCCAGCAGCTTAACCCCGACTGAGAGCTCCTACAATGAGCAGTTCTTC.